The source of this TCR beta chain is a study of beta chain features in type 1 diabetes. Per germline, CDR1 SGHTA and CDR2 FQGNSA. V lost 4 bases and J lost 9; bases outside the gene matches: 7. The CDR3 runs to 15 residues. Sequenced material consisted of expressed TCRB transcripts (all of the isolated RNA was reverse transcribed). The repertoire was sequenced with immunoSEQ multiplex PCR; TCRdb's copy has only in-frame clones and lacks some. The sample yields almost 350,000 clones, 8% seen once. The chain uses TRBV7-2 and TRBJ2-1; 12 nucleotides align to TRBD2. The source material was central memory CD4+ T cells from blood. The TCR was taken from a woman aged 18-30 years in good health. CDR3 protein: CASSSRTSGIGEQFF. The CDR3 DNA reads TGTGCCAGCAGCTCACGGACTAGCGGGATTGGTGAGCAGTTCTTC.